These 29 T cell receptor beta chains were sequenced from one sample in a study of tumor and adjacent non-tumor tissue in lung cancer. The library came from three nested PCR rounds adapted from ARM-PCR protocols. TCRdb re-called the multiplex PCR reads with MiXCR, one entry per CDR3 protein. Found here are tens of thousands of distinct CDR3 sequences, 61% of them singletons; the top ten hold 25% to 35%. RNA was extracted from bulk tissue without any cell sorting. Distant lung tissue was collected more than 3 cm away from the tumor edge. The sequencing input was distant non-tumor lung tissue. The receptors originated from a man between 65 and 85 years old with non-small cell lung cancer.

Details on this clonotype: At one end the junction does not follow the germline gene, possibly because of a read error. The V gene is TRBV29-1, the J gene TRBJ2-7; TRBD2 is a possible D gene (6 bases). Per germline, CDR1 SQVTM and CDR2 ANQGSEA. This CDR3 has 12 residues. CDR3: CSATRTTYEQYF. DNA of the CDR3: TGCAGCGCGACTAGGACGACCTACGAGCAGTATTTC.

This clonotype was detected ten times or more. This chain links TRBV6-1 with TRBJ2-7, with TRBD1 identical over 7 bases. V gave up 6 bases and J gave up 2 bases; unmatched junction bases: 4. Germline lookup yields CDR1 MNHNS and CDR2 SASEGT. The CDR3 is 13 amino acids. For the CDR3, the DNA is TGTGCCAGCAGGGACAGGTTAACCTACGAGCAGTACTTC. Its protein is CASRDRLTYEQYF.

A note on this clonotype: A single base separates this from a much larger clone, so it may be a read error. The chain couples TRBV12-3 or TRBV12-4 to TRBJ1-1; D is unclear. The CDR3 contains 13 residues. V was clipped by 7 bases and J by 12 bases, with 21 bases between them. CDR3 sequence: CASNQASGFTTFF. Written as DNA, the CDR3 is TGTGCCAGCAATCAAGCTTCGGGGTTTACGACTTTCTTT.

To note about this clonotype: This may arise from a read error, as a much more abundant clone is one base away. The chain is built from TRBV6-1 and TRBJ1-5, with D unclear. CDR1 is MNHNS, CDR2 SASEGT, per germline. This CDR3 region has 13 residues. CDR3 region: CASREESGQPQHF. CDR3 sequence (DNA): TGTGCCAGCAGAGAAGAGTCCGGACAGCCCCAGCATTTT.

This clonotype was counted only a few times. DNA for the CDR3: TGTGCCAGCAATGAGGGACAGCTCTCCTTCGGGACTGAAGCTTTCTTT. Residues: CASNEGQLSFGTEAFF. The chain joins TRBV6-1 to TRBJ1-1; 7 positions match TRBD1. CDR1 is MNHNS and CDR2 is SASEGT in the germline V gene. V shed 7 bases and J 5 bases; nucleotides not matched to a gene: 16. CDR3 length: 16 residues.

A remark on this clonotype: A read error may explain this, as a much larger clone is one base away. This rearrangement joins TRBV5-4 to TRBJ2-4, with D possibly TRBD2 on 5 matching bases. The CDR3 loop spans 15 amino acids. Germline V gives CDR1 SGHNT, CDR2 YYREEE (reference sequence). CDR3 residues: CASSLGHLAKNILYF. In nucleotides, the CDR3 is TGTGCCAGCAGCTTGGGGCATCTAGCCAAAAACATTCTGTACTTC.

J is TRBJ2-7 and V is TRBV12-3 or TRBV12-4, with TRBD2 as a possible D gene (5 bases). The CDR3 length is 14 residues. Deletions cut 7 bases from V and 5 bases from J, with 18 bases between. This CDR3 is CASTDYSLANEQYF. In DNA, the CDR3 is TGTGCCAGCACAGACTATTCGCTCGCCAACGAGCAGTACTTC.

This clonotype was observed once. One end of the junction fails to match germline, which may point to a read error. The rearrangement uses TRBV29-1 and TRBJ2-7; possibly TRBD2 for D (6 bases). This CDR3 has 13 residues. The germline V gene encodes CDR1 SQVTM and CDR2 ANQGSEA. DNA for the CDR3: TGCAGCGTTGGGCCCAAGACGTCTAGCGAGCGGTACTTC. Residues: CSVGPKTSSERYF.

Points on this clonotype: At one end the junction does not follow the germline gene, possibly because of a read error. J is TRBJ2-6 and V is TRBV5-6; D not resolved. The CDR3 runs to 14 residues. From germline, CDR1 is SGHDT and CDR2 YYEEEE. CDR3 sequence reads: CASSLAKHDNVLTF. The CDR3 nucleotides read TGTGCCAGCAGCTTGGCCAAACATGACAACGTCCTGACATTC.

This clonotype is a singleton in its sample. The CDR3 carries no conserved terminal phenylalanine or tryptophan, so it likely arises from a read error. The chain has TRBV10-2 and TRBJ1-2; D remains ambiguous. In germline, CDR1 is WSHSY, CDR2 SAAADI. This CDR3 is 15 amino acids long. The CDR3 DNA is TGCGCCAGCATTGAGGCCCCATTTGAGGCCCCAGGCTACACCATC. Translating gives CASIEAPFEAPGYTI.

The chain has TRBV28 and TRBJ2-5; D gene uncertain. CDR3 size: 14 residues. Germline loops: CDR1 MDHEN, CDR2 SYDVKM. Trimming took off 8 bases at V and 1 base at J, with 14 bases between the two ends. The chain's CDR3 is CASGYGQLQETQYF. The CDR3 DNA sequence: TGTGCCAGCGGCTATGGGCAGCTCCAAGAGACCCAGTACTTC. The full variable domain, rest sourced from reference TRBV28 and TRBJ2-5, is DVKVTQSSRYLVKRTGEKVFLECVQDMDHENMFWYRQDPGLGLRLIYFSYDVKMKEKGDIPEGYSVSREKKERFSLILESASTNQTSMYLCASGYGQLQETQYFGPGTRLLVL.

As for this clonotype: A junction boundary mismatches the germline segment, possibly from a read error. The chain couples TRBV28 to TRBJ2-7; TRBD2 matches 13 bases. This CDR3 comprises 15 residues. CDR1 is MDHEN and CDR2 is SYDVKM in the germline V gene. The CDR3 sequence is CASSRGTSGIYKQYF. The CDR3 bases are TGTGCCAGCAGCCGAGGGACTAGCGGGATCTACAAGCAGTACTTC. The full variable domain, with the rest looked up from reference TRBV28 and TRBJ2-7, is DVKVTQSSRYLVKRTGEKVFLECVQDMDHENMFWYRQDPGLGLRLIYFSYDVKMKEKGDIPEGYSVSREKKERFSLILESASTNQTSMYLCASSRGTSGIYKQYFGPGTRLTVT.

Regarding this clonotype: A much larger clone lies one base from this, so it may be a read error. The chain joins TRBV5-6 to TRBJ2-7; possible D gene TRBD2, 6 bases. The CDR3 has 15 amino acids. The germline CDR1 and CDR2 sequences are SGHDT and YYEEEE. The V end was cut by 8 bases, the J end by 7 bases, with 25 bases between. The CDR3 DNA sequence: TGTGCCAGGAGCCCGGGGACGAAGAGACTAGGGGAGCAGTACTTC. Translation gives CARSPGTKRLGEQYF.

Remarks on this clonotype: Relative to the germline gene, one junction end is altered; a read error may explain this. This chain uses TRBV28 with TRBJ2-1; no clear D gene. The CDR3 has 14 amino acids. CDR1 MDHEN and CDR2 SYDVKM come from the germline V gene. The CDR3 loop reads CANSLLSNYNEQFF. The CDR3 nucleotides are TGTGCCAACAGTTTGTTGAGCAACTACAATGAGCAGTTCTTC. Based on the CDR3 plus reference TRBV28 and TRBJ2-1, the full variable domain is DVKVTQSSRYLVKRTGEKVFLECVQDMDHENMFWYRQDPGLGLRLIYFSYDVKMKEKGDIPEGYSVSREKKERFSLILESASTNQTSMYLCANSLLSNYNEQFFGPGTRLTVL.

Points on this clonotype: A junction end diverges from the germline sequence, so it may reflect a read error. This chain connects TRBV11-2 to TRBJ1-2; D perhaps matches TRBD1 (6 bases). The CDR3 totals 14 residues. Looked up from germline, CDR1 is SGHAT and CDR2 is FQNNGV. CDR3 in DNA: TGCGCCAGCGGCCCAGGGGTTAAGAGCTATGGCTACACCTTC. Amino acid sequence: CASGPGVKSYGYTF.

This clonotype has only a few counts. This rearrangement joins TRBV24-1 to TRBJ2-6; the D is unclear. V was trimmed by 0 bases and J by 1 base, leaving 6 bases between them. This CDR3 spans 16 amino acids. Germline CDR1 and CDR2: KGHDR and SFDVKD. The CDR3 bases are TGTGCCACCAGTGATTTGCACGGGTCTGGGGCCAACGTCCTGACTTTC. This gives the protein CATSDLHGSGANVLTF.

This clonotype was seen only once. The chain couples TRBV10-1 to TRBJ2-2; the match to TRBD1 covers 9 bases. Germline V gives CDR1 WNHNN, CDR2 SYGVQD (reference sequence). The CDR3 covers 17 residues. V shed 9 bases and J 5 bases; nucleotides not matched to a gene: 16. The CDR3 DNA reads TGCGCCAGTATTGGTACGATACAGGGGGCTCGGACCGGGGAGCTGTTTTTT. This gives the protein CASIGTIQGARTGELFF.

A note on this clonotype: A clone one base away is much larger, so this may be a read error. The chain carries TRBV5-5 and TRBJ2-7; 9 bases match TRBD1. Germline loops: CDR1 SGHKS, CDR2 YYEKEE (reference sequence). The CDR3 spans 14 residues. The DNA for the CDR3 is TGTGCCAGCAGCTTATATGAGCGGGACAGGGAGCATTACTTC. Amino acids: CASSLYERDREHYF.

In this sample, this clonotype turned up once. The germline gene is not matched at one end of the junction; a read error may be the cause. This chain uses TRBV29-1 with TRBJ2-6, with a tentative D call TRBD1 (5 bases). The length of the CDR3 is 14 residues. CDR1 SQVTM and CDR2 ANQGSEA come from the germline V gene. The CDR3 protein is CNVGSRSGASVLTF. CDR3 DNA: TGCAACGTGGGCAGCCGCTCTGGGGCCAGCGTCCTGACTTTC.

There are a few counts of this clonotype. A much larger clone sits a single nucleotide away, making a read error possible. The chain has TRBV19 and TRBJ1-2, with a possible D match to TRBD1 (6 bases). The CDR3 spans 12 residues. The germline V gene encodes CDR1 LNHDA and CDR2 SQIVND (reference sequence). Here the CDR3 reads CASSIHRDGYIF. In nucleotides, the CDR3 is TGTGCCAGTAGTATCCACAGGGACGGCTACATCTTC.

Comment on this clonotype: The final CDR3 position lacks the conserved phenylalanine or tryptophan, pointing to a likely read error. The V and J genes are TRBV6-5 and TRBJ2-1; D gene unclear. V shed 4 bases and J shed 4 bases, with 14 bases lying between them. Germline V gene lookup returns CDR1 MNHEY and CDR2 SVGAGI. The CDR3 runs 15 residues. CDR3 nucleotide sequence: TGTGCCAGCAGTTCAGGACCAGCCGTGTACAATGAGCAGTTCTTG. It encodes CASSSGPAVYNEQFL.

The chain carries TRBV29-1 and TRBJ2-5, with D perhaps TRBD2 (6 bases). TRBJ2-1 explains the end of the DNA better; the J call may be wrong. Looked up from germline, CDR1 is SQVTM and CDR2 is ANQGSEA. This CDR3 has 11 residues. Written as DNA, the CDR3 is TGCAGCGCCGGGAGTCCAAATGAGCAGTTCTTC. This codes for CSAGSPNEQFF.

This clonotype was seen a handful of times. A much larger clonotype is one base distant, so this may be a read error. In this CDR3 the conserved last residue, phenylalanine or tryptophan, is missing, so a read error is likely. The chain carries TRBV28 and TRBJ2-6, with 7 bases lining up with TRBD2. Trimming took 5 bases from V and 1 from J; bases not matched to a gene: 8. This CDR3 comprises 17 residues. Germline loops: CDR1 MDHEN, CDR2 SYDVKM. The CDR3 protein is CASSLERGRSGANVLTL. In nucleotides, the CDR3 is TGTGCCAGCAGTCTCGAGCGGGGCCGGTCTGGGGCCAACGTCCTGACTCTC.

In the case of this clonotype: Its ends do not fully match the called genes, so a read error is possible. This chain uses TRBV29-1 with TRBJ2-5, with TRBD1 as a possible D gene (7 bases). This CDR3 contains 13 residues. Germline V gene data show CDR1 as SQVTM and CDR2 as ANQGSEA. Here the CDR3 reads CSVETRGQETQYF. CDR3 bases: TGCAGCGTGGAGACTAGGGGGCAAGAGACCCAGTATTTC.

On this clonotype: The junction and the germline gene differ at one end; a read error may be behind it. This chain uses TRBV13 with TRBJ1-4; TRBD1 might be the D (6 bases). The CDR3 consists of 13 residues. CDR1 PRHDT and CDR2 FYEKMQ come from the germline V gene (reference sequence). The CDR3, as DNA: TGTGCCAGCAGCTTAGCCGGGGGCGAAAAACTGTTATTT. This encodes CASSLAGGEKLLF. Variable domain in full (rest from reference TRBV13 and TRBJ1-4): AAGVIQSPRHLIKEKRETATLKCYPIPRHDTVYWYQQGPGQDPQFLISFYEKMQSDKGSIPDRFSAQQFSDYHSELNMSSLELGDSALYFCASSLAGGEKLLFGSGTQLSVL.

As regards this clonotype: Given a much more abundant clone one base away, this may be a read error. V usage is TRBV6-2 or TRBV6-3 and J usage is TRBJ2-3; D remains ambiguous. Germline CDR1 is MNHEY and CDR2 is SVGEGT. This CDR3 has 16 amino acids. For the CDR3, the DNA is TGTGCCAGCAGTCCGCCACGGCGACGGAGCACATATACGCAGTATTTT. It translates to CASSPPRRRSTYTQYF.

This clonotype was recorded a few times. A much larger clone differs from this one at a single base, so this may be a read error. The gene calls are TRBV29-1 and TRBJ1-4; D uncertain. V lost 7 bases and J lost 4, with 10 bases in between. Looked up from germline, CDR1 is SQVTM and CDR2 is ANQGSEA. This CDR3 contains 12 residues. The CDR3 DNA reads as TGCAGCGCCAGTAGTGTTAATGAAAAACTGTTTTTT. This translates into CSASSVNEKLFF.

As concerns this clonotype: A much bigger clone sits one base away, suggesting this may be a read error. The V call is TRBV20-1, the J call TRBJ1-1; D remains ambiguous. Germline V lookup: CDR1 DFQATT, CDR2 SNEGSKA (reference sequence). The CDR3 is made up of 13 amino acids. The CDR3 DNA is TGCAATGCCCTCAAAAGGCTGAACACTGAAGCTTTCTTT. Translation gives CNALKRLNTEAFF.

On this clonotype itself: It is unclear where the CDR3 begins or ends on the DNA, so no DNA is shown, and the CDR3 is as TCRdb lists it. The chain carries TRBV11-1 and TRBJ2-2; the D call of TRBD1 is as the table states it, not checked on the DNA. The CDR3 has 17 residues if both end residues are counted. The germline V gene has CDR1 SGHAT and CDR2 FQDESV (reference sequence). The chain's CDR3 is CASSGRTWGEGAGELFF.